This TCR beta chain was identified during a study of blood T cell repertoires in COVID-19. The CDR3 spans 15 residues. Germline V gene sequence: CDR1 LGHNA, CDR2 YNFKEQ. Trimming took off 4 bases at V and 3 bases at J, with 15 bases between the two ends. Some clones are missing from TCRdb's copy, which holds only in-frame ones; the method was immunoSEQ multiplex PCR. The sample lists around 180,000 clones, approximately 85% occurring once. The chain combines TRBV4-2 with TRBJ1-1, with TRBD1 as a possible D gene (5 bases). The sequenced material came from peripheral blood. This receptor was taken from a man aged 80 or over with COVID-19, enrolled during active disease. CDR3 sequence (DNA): TGTGCCAGCAGCCGAGGAATGCGGGGGGACACTGAAGCTTTCTTT. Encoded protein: CASSRGMRGDTEAFF.